This TCR beta chain was profiled in a study of shared clonotypes between healthy human individuals. This was a deep-level run. The data were produced by immunoSEQ multiplex PCR, yet TCRdb's version contains in-frame clones alone and is incomplete. The profile shows about 680,000 clones, around 78% of them singletons. Donation came from healthy HIV-negative adults that had no recent acute infections or vaccinations. This CDR3 region has 15 residues. Per germline, CDR1 SGHVS and CDR2 FQNEAQ. V gave up 0 bases and J gave up 5 bases, with 13 bases separating them. The specimen was memory CD4+ T cells sorted from blood. Subset reported: CD45RA-negative fraction. This chain links TRBV7-8 with TRBJ2-5; D gene uncertain. The clonotype comes from a woman between 25 and 40 years old in good health. DNA of the CDR3: TGTGCCAGCAGCTTAGCAATGGTTCTTCAGGAGACCCAGTACTTC. Translating it yields CASSLAMVLQETQYF.